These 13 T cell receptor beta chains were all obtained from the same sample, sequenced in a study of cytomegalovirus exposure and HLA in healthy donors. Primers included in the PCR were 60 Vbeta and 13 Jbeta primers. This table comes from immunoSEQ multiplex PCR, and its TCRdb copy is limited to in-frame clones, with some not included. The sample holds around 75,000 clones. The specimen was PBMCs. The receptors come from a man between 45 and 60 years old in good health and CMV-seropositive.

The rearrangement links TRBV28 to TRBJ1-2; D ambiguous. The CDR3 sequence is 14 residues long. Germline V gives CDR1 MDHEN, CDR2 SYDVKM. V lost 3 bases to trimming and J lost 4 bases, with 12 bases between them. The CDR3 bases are TGTGCCAGCAGTTTGCCCGGGGTGGGCTATGGCTACACCTTC. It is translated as CASSLPGVGYGYTF.

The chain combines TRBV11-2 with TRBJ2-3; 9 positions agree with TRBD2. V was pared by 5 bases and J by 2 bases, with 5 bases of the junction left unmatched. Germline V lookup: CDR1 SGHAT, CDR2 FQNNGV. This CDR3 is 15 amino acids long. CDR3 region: CASSSSGRPTDTQYF. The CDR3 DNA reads TGTGCCAGCAGCAGCAGCGGGAGGCCCACAGATACGCAGTATTTT.

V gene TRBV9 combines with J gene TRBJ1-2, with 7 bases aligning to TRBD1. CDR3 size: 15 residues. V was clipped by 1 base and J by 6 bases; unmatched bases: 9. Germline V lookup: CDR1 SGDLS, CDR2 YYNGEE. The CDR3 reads CASSVKNRGENGYTF. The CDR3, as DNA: TGTGCCAGCAGCGTAAAAAACAGGGGAGAGAATGGCTACACCTTC. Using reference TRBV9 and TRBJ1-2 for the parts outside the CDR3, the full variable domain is DSGVTQTPKHLITATGQRVTLRCSPRSGDLSVYWYQQSLDQGLQFLIQYYNGEERAKGNILERFSAQQFPDLHSELNLSSLELGDSALYFCASSVKNRGENGYTFGSGTRLTVV.

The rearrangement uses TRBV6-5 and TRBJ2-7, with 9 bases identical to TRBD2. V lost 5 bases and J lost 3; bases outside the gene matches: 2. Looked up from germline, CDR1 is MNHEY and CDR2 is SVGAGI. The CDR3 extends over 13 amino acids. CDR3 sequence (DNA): TGTGCCAGCAGTGGTAGCGGGAGCTACGAGCAGTACTTC. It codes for CASSGSGSYEQYF.

CDR3 DNA sequence: TGCGCCAGCAGCCCTCCTGGACTAGCGGGGGACAATGAGCAGTTCTTC. The encoded protein is CASSPPGLAGDNEQFF. The chain recombines TRBV4-1 with TRBJ2-1; 13 nucleotides match TRBD2. The CDR3 sequence is 16 residues long. Germline V gene sequence: CDR1 MGHRA, CDR2 YSYEKL. The junction had 5 bases not matched to a gene; V was cut back by 4 bases and J by 5 bases.

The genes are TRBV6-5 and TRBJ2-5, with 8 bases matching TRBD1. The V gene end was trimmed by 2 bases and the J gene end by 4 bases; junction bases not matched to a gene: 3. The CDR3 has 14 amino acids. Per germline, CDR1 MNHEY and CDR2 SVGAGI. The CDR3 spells CASSYQGAGETQYF. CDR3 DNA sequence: TGTGCCAGCAGTTACCAGGGGGCTGGAGAGACCCAGTACTTC.

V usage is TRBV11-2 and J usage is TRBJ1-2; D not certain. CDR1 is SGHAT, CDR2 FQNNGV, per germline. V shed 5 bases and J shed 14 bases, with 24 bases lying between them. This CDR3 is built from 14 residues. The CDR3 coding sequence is TGTGCCAGCAGCCCGAATCCCGGAGAGGGCGCTGGGACCTTC. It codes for CASSPNPGEGAGTF.

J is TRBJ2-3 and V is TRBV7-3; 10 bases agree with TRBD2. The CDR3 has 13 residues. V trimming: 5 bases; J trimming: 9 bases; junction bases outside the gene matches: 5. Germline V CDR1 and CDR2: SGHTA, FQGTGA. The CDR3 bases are TGTGCCAGCAGCCCCTCACTAGCGGGAACGCAGTATTTT. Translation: CASSPSLAGTQYF.

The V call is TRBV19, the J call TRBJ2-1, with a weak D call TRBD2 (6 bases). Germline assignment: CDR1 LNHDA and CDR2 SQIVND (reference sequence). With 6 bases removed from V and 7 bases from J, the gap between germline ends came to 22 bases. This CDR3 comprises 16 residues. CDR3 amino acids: CASSHPSAGVGNEQFF. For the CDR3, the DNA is TGTGCCAGTAGCCACCCTAGCGCTGGGGTCGGGAATGAGCAGTTCTTC. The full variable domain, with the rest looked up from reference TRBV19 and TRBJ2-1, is DGGITQSPKYLFRKEGQNVTLSCEQNLNHDAMYWYRQDPGQGLRLIYYSQIVNDFQKGDIAEGYSVSREKKESFPLTVTSAQKNPTAFYLCASSHPSAGVGNEQFFGPGTRLTVL.

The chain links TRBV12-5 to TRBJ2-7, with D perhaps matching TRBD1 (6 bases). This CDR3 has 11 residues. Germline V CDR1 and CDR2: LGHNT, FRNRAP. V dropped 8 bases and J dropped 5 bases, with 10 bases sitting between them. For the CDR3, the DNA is TGTGCTAGTAGAGGGGGAGACGAGCAGTACGTC. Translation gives CASRGGDEQYV.

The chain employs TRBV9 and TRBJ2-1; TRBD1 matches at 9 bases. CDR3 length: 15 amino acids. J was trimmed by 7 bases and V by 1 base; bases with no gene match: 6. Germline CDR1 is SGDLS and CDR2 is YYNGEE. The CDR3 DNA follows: TGTGCCAGCAGCGTACCCGGGACAGGGATGAATGAGCAGTTCTTC. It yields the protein CASSVPGTGMNEQFF.

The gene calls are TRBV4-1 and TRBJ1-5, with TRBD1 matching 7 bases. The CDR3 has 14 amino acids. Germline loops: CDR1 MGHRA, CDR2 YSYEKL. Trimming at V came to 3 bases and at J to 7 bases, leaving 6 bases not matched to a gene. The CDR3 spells CASSQRQGDQPQHF. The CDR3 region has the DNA TGCGCCAGCAGCCAGAGACAGGGAGACCAGCCCCAGCATTTT.

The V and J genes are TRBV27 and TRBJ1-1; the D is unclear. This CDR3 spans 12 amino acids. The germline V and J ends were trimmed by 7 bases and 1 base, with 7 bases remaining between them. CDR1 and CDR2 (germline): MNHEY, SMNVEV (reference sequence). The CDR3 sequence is CASKRGNTEAFF. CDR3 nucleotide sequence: TGTGCCAGCAAACGGGGGAACACTGAAGCTTTCTTT.